The T cell receptor beta chain under discussion was sequenced for a study of glioma-infiltrating T cells. Using RNA template, CDR3s of TCR alpha and beta were amplified with iRepertoire arm-PCR. Using its own MiXCR run on the multiplex PCR reads, TCRdb lists one record per CDR3 protein. The sample lists some 190,000 distinct CDR3 sequences; more than 25% were seen once. This clonotype was found a few times. Germline loops: CDR1 SQVTM, CDR2 ANQGSEA. V gave up 4 bases and J gave up 5 bases, with 12 bases separating them. The CDR3 length is 13 residues. Material: glioma tissue, nonneoplastic brain tissue, or PBMCs (not recorded which). The chain has TRBV29-1 and TRBJ2-1; D not resolved. The source is a human donor with low-grade glioma or glioblastoma, undergoing nonglioma brain surgery, or in good health (not recorded which). CDR3 in DNA: TGCAGCGTTGTCCCCCTGGGCAACAATGAGCAGTTCTTC. Residues: CSVVPLGNNEQFF.